This T cell receptor (beta chain) was captured in a study of OX40 agonist ivuxolimab in advanced cancers. This clone was seen only a few times. Sequencing used immunoSEQ multiplex PCR; TCRdb keeps in-frame clones, though not all of them. Of roughly 79,000 clones in the sample, roughly 90% were seen once. This receptor was identified in an adult with an advanced solid tumor such as melanoma, head and neck, liver or kidney cancer. This material consisted of CD4+ or CD8+ T cells sorted from blood, taken in a trial of the OX40 agonist ivuxolimab.

The CDR3 region is CASSKATGGETYEQYF. DNA of the CDR3: TGTGCCAGCAGCAAAGCGACAGGGGGAGAGACCTACGAGCAGTACTTC. This chain uses TRBV21-1 with TRBJ2-7; TRBD1 reflects the table's D call only, with no check against the DNA. TRBV21-1 has pseudogene status. The CDR3 runs to 16 residues.